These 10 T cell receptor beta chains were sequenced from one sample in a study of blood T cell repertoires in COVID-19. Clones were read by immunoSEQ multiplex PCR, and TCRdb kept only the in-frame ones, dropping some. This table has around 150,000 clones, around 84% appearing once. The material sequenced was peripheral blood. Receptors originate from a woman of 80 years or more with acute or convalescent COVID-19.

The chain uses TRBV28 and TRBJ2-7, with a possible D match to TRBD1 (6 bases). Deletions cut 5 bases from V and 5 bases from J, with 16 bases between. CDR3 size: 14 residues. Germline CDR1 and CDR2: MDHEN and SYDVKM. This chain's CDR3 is CASSGGRGTDEQYF. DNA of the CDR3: TGTGCCAGCAGTGGAGGCAGGGGCACTGACGAGCAGTACTTC.

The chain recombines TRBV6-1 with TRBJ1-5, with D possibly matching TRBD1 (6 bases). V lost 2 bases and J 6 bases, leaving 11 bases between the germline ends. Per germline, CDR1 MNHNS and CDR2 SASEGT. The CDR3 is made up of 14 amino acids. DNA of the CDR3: TGTGCCAGCAGTGAACGACAGGCAGGTCAGCCCCAGCATTTT. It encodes CASSERQAGQPQHF.

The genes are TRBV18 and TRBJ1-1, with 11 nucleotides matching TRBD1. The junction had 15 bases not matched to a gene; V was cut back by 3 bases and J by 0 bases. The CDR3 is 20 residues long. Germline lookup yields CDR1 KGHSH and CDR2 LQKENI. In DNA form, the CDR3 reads TGTGCCAGCTCACCTTCCATTGGGACAGGGGGAAGGGGAATGAACACTGAAGCTTTCTTT. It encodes CASSPSIGTGGRGMNTEAFF.

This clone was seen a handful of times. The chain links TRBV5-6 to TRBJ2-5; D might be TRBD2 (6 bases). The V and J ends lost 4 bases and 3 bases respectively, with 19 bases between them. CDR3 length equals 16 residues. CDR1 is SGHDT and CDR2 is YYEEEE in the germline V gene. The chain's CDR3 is CASSVEGLGTKETQYF. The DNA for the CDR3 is TGTGCCAGCAGCGTTGAGGGACTCGGGACCAAAGAGACCCAGTACTTC. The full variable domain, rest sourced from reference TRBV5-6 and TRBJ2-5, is DAGVTQSPTHLIKTRGQQVTLRCSPKSGHDTVSWYQQALGQGPQFIFQYYEEEERQRGNFPDRFSGHQFPNYSSELNVNALLLGDSALYLCASSVEGLGTKETQYFGPGTRLLVL.

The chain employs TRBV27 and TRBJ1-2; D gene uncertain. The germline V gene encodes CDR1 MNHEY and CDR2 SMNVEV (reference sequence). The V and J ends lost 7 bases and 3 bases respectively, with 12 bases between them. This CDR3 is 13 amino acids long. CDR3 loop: CASTDFGDYGYTF. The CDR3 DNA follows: TGTGCCAGCACGGATTTCGGGGACTATGGCTACACCTTC.

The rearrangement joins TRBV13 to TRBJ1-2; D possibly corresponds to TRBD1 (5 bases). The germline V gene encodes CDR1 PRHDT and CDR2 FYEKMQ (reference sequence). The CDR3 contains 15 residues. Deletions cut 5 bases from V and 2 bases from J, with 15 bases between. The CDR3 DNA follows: TGTGCCAGCAGCCCCGGTGGGGGGGTAAACTATGGCTACACCTTC. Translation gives CASSPGGGVNYGYTF.

The CDR3 loop is CASKPLTGTDLFYSNQPQHF. In DNA form, the CDR3 reads TGTGCCAGCAAACCGTTGACAGGGACTGACCTTTTTTATAGCAATCAGCCCCAGCATTTT. The V gene is TRBV6-4, the J gene TRBJ1-5, with 7 bases that match TRBD1. V lost 7 bases and J lost 0; bases outside the gene matches: 21. The V gene's germline CDR1 is MRHNA and CDR2 SNTAGT. The CDR3 length is 20 residues.

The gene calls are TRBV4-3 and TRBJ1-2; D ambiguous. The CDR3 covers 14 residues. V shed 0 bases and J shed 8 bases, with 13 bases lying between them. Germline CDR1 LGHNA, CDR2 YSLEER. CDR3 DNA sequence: TGCGCCAGCAGCCAAGATCCGCGATATGTGGGCTACACCTTC. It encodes CASSQDPRYVGYTF.

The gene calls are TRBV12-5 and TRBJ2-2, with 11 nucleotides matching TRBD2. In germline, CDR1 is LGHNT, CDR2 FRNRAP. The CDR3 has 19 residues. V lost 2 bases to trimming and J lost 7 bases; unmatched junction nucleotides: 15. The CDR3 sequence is CASGLPRLAGKPPGGELFF. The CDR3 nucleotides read TGTGCTAGTGGTTTGCCAAGACTAGCGGGAAAGCCCCCAGGCGGGGAGCTGTTTTTT.

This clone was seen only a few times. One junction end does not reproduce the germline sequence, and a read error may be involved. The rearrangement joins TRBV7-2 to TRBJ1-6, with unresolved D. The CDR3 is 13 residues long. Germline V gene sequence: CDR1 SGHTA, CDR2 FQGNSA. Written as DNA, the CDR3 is TGTGCCAGCAGCTTAGCTGGTGTGGCCCTTCTGTACTTT. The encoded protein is CASSLAGVALLYF.